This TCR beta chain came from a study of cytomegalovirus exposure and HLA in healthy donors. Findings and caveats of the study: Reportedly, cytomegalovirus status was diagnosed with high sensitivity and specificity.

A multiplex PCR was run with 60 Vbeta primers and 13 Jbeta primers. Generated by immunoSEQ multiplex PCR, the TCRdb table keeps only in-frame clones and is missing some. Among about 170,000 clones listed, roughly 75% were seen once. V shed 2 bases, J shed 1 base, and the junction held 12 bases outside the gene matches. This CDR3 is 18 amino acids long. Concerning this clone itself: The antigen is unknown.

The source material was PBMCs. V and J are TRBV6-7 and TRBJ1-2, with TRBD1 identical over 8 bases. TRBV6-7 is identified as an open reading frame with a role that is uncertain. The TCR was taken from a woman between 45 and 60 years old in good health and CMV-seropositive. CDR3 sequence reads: CASSYKRQGKRGNYGYTF. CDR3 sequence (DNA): TGTGCCAGCAGTTACAAAAGACAGGGGAAAAGAGGTAACTATGGCTACACCTTC.